This TCR beta chain was sequenced in a study of OX40 agonist ivuxolimab in advanced cancers. On the study more broadly: Patients were 82.7% male with ages roughly 20 to 90, mean 60. One patient with hepatocellular carcinoma and two with cutaneous melanoma, three in all, had partial responses. Study observations and caveats: Near-lowest levels of clonal expansion characterized partial responders at 0.1-3.0 mg/kg.

Of note for this clone: No antigen is known for it.

V lost 6 bases and J 5 bases, leaving 19 bases between the germline ends. In germline, CDR1 is SNHLY, CDR2 FYNNEI. There are 15 residues in the CDR3. TCRdb keeps only in-frame clones here, not all; method: immunoSEQ multiplex PCR. The data contain about 72,000 clones, about 91% of them singletons. Enrollment shut out patients with autoimmune disease history or systemic immunosuppression. The genes are TRBV2 and TRBJ2-5; D assignment may be TRBD1 or TRBD2 (6 bases each). The sequence came from an adult with an advanced solid tumor such as melanoma, head and neck, liver or kidney cancer. Sequenced here: CD4+ or CD8+ T cells sorted from blood, sampled in a trial of the OX40 agonist ivuxolimab. The CDR3 sequence: CASSADRGPRETQYF. The CDR3 region has the DNA TGTGCCAGCAGCGCTGACCGGGGGCCGCGGGAGACCCAGTACTTC.